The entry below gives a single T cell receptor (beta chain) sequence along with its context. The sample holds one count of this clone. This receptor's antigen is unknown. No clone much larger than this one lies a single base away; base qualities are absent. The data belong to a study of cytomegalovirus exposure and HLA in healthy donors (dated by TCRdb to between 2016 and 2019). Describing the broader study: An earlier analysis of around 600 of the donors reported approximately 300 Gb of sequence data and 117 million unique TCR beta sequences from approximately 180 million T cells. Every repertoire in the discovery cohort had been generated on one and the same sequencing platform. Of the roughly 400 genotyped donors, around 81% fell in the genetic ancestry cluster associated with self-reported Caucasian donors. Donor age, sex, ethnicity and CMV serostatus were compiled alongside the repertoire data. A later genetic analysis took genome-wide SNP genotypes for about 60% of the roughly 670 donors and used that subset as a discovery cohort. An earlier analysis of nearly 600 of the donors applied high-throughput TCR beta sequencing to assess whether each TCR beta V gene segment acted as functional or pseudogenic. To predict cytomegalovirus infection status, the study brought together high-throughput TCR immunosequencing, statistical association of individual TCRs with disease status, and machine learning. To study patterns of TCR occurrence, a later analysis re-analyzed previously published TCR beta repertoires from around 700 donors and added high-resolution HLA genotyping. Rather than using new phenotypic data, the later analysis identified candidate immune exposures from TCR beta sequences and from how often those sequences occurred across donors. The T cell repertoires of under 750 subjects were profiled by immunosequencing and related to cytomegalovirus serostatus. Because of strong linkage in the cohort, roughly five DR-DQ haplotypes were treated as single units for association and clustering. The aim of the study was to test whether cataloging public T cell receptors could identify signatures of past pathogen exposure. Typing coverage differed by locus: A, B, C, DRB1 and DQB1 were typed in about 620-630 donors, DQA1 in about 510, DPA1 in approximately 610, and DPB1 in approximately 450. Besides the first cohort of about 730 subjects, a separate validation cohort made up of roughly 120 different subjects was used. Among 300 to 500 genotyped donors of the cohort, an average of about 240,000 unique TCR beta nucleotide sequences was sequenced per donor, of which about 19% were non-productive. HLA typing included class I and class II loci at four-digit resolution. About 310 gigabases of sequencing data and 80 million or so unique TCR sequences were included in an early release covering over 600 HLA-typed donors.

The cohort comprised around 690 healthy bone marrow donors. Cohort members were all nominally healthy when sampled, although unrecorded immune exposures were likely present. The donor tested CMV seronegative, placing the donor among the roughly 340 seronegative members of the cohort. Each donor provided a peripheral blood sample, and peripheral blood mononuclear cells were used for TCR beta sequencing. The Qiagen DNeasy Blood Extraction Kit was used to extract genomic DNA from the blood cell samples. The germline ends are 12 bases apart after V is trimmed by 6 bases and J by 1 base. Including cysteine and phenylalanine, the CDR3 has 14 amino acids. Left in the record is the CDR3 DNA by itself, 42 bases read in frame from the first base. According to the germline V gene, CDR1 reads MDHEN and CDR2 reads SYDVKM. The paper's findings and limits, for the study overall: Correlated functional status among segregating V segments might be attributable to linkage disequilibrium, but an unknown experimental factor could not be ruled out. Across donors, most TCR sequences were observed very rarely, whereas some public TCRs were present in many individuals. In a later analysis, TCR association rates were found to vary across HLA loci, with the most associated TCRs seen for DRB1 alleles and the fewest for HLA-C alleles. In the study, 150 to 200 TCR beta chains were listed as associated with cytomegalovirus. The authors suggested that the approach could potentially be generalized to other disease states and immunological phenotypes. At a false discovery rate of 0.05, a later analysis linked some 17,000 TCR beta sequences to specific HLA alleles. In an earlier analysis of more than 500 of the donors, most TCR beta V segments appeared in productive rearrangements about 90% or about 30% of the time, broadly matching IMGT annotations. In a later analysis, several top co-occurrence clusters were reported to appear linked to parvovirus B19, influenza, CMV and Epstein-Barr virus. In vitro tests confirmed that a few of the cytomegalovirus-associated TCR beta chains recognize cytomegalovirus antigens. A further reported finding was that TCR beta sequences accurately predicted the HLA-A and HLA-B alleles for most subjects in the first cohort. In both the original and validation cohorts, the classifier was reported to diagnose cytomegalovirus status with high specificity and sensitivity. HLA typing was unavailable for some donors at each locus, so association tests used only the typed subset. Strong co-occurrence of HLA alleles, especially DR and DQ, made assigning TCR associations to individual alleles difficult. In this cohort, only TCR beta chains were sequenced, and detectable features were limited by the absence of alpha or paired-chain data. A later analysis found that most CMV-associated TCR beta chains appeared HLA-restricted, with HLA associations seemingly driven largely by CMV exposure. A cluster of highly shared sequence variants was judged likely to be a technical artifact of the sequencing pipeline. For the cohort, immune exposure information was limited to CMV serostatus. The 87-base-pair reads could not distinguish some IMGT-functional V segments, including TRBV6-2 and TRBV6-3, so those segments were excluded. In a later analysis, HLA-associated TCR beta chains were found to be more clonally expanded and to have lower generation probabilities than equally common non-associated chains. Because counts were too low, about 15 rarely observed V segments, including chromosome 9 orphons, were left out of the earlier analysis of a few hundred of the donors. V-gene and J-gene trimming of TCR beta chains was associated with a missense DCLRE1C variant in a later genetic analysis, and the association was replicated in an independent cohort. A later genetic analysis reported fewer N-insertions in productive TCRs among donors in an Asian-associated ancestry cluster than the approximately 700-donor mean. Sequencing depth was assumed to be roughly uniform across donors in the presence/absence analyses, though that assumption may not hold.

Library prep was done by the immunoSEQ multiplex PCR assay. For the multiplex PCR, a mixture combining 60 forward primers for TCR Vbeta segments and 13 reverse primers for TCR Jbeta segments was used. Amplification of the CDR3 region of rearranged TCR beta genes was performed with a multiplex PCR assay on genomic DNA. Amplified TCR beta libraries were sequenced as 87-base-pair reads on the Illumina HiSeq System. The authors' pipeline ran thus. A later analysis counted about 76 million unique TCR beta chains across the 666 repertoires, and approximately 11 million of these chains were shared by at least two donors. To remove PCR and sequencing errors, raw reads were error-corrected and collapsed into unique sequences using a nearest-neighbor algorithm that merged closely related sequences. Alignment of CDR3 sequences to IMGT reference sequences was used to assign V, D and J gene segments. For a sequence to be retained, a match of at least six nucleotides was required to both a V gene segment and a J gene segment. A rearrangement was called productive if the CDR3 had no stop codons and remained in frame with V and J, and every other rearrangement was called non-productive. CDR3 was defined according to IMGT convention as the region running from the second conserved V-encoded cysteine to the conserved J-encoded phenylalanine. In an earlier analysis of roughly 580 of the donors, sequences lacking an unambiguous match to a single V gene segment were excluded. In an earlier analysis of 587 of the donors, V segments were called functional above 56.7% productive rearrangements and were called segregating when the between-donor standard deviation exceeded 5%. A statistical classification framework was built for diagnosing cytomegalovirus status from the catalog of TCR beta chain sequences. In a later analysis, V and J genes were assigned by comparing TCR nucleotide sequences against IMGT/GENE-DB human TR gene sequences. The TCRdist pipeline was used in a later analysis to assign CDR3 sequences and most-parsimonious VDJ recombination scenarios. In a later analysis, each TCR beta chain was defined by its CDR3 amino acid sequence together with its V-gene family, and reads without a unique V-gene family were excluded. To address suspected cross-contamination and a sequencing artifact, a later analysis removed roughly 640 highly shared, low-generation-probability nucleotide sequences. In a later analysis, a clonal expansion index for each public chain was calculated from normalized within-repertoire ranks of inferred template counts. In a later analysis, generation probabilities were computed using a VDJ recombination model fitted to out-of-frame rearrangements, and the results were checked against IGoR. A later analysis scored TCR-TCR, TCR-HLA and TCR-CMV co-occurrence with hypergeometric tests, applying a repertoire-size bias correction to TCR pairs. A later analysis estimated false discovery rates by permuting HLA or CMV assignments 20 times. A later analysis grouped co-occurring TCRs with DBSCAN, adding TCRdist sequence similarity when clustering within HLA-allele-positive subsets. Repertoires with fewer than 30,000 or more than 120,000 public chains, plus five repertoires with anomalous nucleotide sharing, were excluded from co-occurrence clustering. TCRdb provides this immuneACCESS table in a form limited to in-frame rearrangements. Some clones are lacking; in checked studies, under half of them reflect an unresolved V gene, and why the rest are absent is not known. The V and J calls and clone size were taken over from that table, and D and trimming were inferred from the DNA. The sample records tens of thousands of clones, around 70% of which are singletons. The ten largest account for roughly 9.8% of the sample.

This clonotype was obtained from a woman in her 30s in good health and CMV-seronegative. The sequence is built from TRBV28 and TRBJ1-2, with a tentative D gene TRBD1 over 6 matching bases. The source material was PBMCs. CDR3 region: CASRGTMGNYGYTF. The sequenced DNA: TGTGCCAGCAGGGGGACAATGGGTAACTATGGCTACACCTTC.